This T cell receptor beta chain was obtained from a study of blood T cell repertoires in COVID-19. Study-level background: Nucleic acid was either cDNA or gDNA, and it came from T cells, B-cell-depleted T cells, or PBMCs.

Here immunoSEQ multiplex PCR was the method, and the copy in TCRdb shows in-frame clones only, minus some. The table has fewer than 350,000 clones, approximately 88% seen once. The germline V gene has CDR1 SNHLY and CDR2 FYNNEI. This CDR3 contains 15 residues. With 6 bases clipped from V and 4 bases from J, the junction kept 8 bases outside the gene matches. This TCR came from a young man with active or convalescent COVID-19. The material sequenced was peripheral blood. This chain joins TRBV2 and TRBJ1-4; TRBD1 matches 7 bases. This chain's CDR3 is CASRRQGLGNEKLFF. The DNA for the CDR3 is TGTGCCAGCAGGAGACAGGGCTTGGGTAATGAAAAACTGTTTTTT.